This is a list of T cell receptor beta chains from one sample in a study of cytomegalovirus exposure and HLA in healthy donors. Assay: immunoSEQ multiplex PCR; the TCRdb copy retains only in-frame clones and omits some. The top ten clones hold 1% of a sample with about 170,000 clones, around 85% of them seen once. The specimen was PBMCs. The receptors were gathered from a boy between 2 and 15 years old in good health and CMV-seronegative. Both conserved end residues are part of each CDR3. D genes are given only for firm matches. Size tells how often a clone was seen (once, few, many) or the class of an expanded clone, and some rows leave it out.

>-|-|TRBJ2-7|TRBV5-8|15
CASSADSEEYYEQYF
TGTGCCAGCAGCGCAGACAGTGAAGAATACTACGAGCAGTACTTC
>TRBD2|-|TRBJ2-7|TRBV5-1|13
CASRSGGSYEQYF
TGCGCCAGCAGGTCGGGAGGGTCCTACGAGCAGTACTTC
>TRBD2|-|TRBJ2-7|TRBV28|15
CASTGLAGGLYEQYF
TGTGCCAGCACTGGGCTAGCGGGAGGTCTCTACGAGCAGTACTTC
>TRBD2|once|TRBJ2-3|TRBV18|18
CASSTRSFSGASTDTQYF
TGTGCCAGCTCAACACGCTCCTTTAGCGGGGCAAGCACAGATACGCAGTATTTT
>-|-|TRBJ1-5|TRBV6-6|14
CASSSGAGEQPQHF
TGTGCCAGCAGTTCCGGGGCAGGGGAACAGCCCCAGCATTTT
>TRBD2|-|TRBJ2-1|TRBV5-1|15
CASSKGLAGGHEQFF
TGCGCCAGCAGCAAAGGACTAGCGGGAGGGCATGAGCAGTTCTTC
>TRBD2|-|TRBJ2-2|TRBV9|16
CASSVVGTSPTGELFF
TGTGCCAGCAGCGTAGTGGGGACTAGTCCCACCGGAGAGCTGTTTTTT
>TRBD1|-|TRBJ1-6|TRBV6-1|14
CASSVGTGGSPLHF
TGTGCCAGCAGTGTTGGGACAGGGGGATCACCCCTCCACTTT
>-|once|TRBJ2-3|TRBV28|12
CASSSNSNTQYF
TGTGCCAGCAGTTCCAATTCAAATACGCAGTATTTT
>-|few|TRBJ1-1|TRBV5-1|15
CASSFNRKRNTEAFF
TGCGCCAGCAGCTTTAACCGAAAGAGGAACACTGAAGCTTTCTTT
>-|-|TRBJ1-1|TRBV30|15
CAWTGRTRVNTEAFF
TGTGCCTGGACCGGAAGGACACGAGTCAACACTGAAGCTTTCTTT
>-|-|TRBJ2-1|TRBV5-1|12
CASSLAGYEQFF
TGCGCCAGCAGCTTGGCAGGTTACGAGCAGTTCTTC
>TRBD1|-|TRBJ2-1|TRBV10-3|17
CAISESRTGGFYNEQFF
TGTGCCATCAGTGAGTCCCGGACAGGGGGCTTCTACAATGAGCAGTTCTTC
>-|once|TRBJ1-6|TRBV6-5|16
CASSYSLPGGDSPLHF
TGTGCCAGCAGTTACTCCTTGCCCGGAGGGGATTCACCCCTCCACTTT
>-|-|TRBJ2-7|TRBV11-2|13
CASSLSYSYEQYF
TGTGCCAGCAGCTTAAGCTACTCCTACGAGCAGTACTTC
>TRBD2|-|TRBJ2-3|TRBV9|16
CASSVGVSGSTDTQYF
TGTGCCAGCAGCGTAGGTGTTAGCGGGAGCACAGATACGCAGTATTTT
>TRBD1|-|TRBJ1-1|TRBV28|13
CASTWDRQTEAFF
TGTGCCAGCACCTGGGACAGACAGACTGAAGCTTTCTTT
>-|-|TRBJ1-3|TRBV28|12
CASSLGRNTIYF
TGTGCCAGCAGTTTGGGGCGAAACACCATATATTTT
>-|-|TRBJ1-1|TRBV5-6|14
CASSFGTPNTEAFF
TGTGCCAGCAGCTTCGGGACACCCAACACTGAAGCTTTCTTT
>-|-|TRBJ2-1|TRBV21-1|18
CASSKVPQGPTSFAEQFF
TGTGCCAGCAGCAAAGTACCGCAGGGACCGACTAGCTTCGCTGAGCAGTTCTTC
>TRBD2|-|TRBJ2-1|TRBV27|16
CASIPTSGPAYNEQFF
TGTGCCAGCATCCCGACTAGCGGGCCGGCCTACAATGAGCAGTTCTTC
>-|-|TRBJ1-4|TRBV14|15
CASSQRAGTNEKLFF
TGTGCCAGCAGCCAACGGGCGGGTACTAATGAAAAACTGTTTTTT
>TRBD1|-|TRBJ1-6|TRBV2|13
CASTGQGNSPLHF
TGTGCCAGCACCGGACAGGGTAATTCACCCCTCCACTTT
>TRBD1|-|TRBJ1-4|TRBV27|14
CASRSQGAYEKLFF
TGTGCCAGCAGGAGCCAGGGGGCTTATGAAAAACTGTTTTTT
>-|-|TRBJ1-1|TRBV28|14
CASSLGQQNTEAFF
TGTGCCAGCAGTTTGGGGCAGCAGAACACTGAGGCTTTCTTT
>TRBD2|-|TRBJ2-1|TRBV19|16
CASSSGLAGVYNEQFF
TGTGCCAGTAGTAGCGGACTAGCGGGAGTGTACAATGAGCAGTTCTTC
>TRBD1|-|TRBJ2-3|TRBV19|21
CASRNPGQGILGGLLADTQYF
TGTGCCAGTAGAAACCCGGGACAGGGGATTCTCGGGGGGTTATTAGCAGATACGCAGTATTTT
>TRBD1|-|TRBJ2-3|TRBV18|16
CASSPPRGRHTDTQYF
TGTGCCAGCTCACCACCGAGGGGGCGTCACACAGATACGCAGTATTTT
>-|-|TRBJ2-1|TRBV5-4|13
CASSVTRAGEQFF
TGTGCCAGCAGCGTGACTAGGGCGGGTGAGCAGTTCTTC
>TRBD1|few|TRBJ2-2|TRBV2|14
CASSETGSTGELFF
TGTGCCAGCAGTGAGACAGGGAGCACCGGGGAGCTGTTTTTT
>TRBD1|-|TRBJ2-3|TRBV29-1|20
CSVVDREDGVPRSSTDTQYF
TGCAGCGTCGTGGACAGGGAGGACGGAGTGCCCAGGTCTAGCACAGATACGCAGTATTTT
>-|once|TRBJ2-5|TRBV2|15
CASRPLEPRVETQYF
TGTGCCAGCAGACCTCTAGAGCCCAGGGTGGAGACCCAGTACTTC
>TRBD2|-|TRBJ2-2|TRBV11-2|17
CASSSRAGGTNTGELFF
TGTGCCAGCAGCTCAAGAGCGGGGGGTACGAACACCGGGGAGCTGTTTTTT
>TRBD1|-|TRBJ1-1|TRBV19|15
CASSATGTANTEAFF
TGTGCCAGTAGTGCCACCGGGACAGCGAACACTGAAGCTTTCTTT
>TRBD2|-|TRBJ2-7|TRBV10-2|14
CASSESGGSYEQYF
TGCGCCAGCAGTGAGAGCGGGGGCTCCTACGAGCAGTACTTC
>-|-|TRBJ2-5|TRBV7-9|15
CASSLGWAVQETQYF
TGTGCCAGCAGCTTAGGCTGGGCAGTCCAAGAGACCCAGTACTTC
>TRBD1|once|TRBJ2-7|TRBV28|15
CASSWRDRGHYEQYF
TGTGCCAGCAGTTGGAGGGACAGGGGGCACTACGAGCAGTACTTC
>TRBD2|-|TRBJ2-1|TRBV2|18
CASRPRAGGRLGYNEQFF
TGTGCCAGCAGACCCCGCGCGGGGGGGCGGTTAGGTTACAATGAGCAGTTCTTC
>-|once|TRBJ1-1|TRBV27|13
CASSWGRNTEAFF
TGTGCCAGCTCTTGGGGGCGAAACACTGAAGCTTTCTTT
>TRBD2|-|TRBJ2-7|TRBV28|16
CASSLTPGLAFSEQYF
TGTGCCAGCAGTTTAACCCCGGGACTAGCCTTCTCCGAGCAGTACTTC
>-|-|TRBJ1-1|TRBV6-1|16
CASSASTGSGNTEAFF
TGTGCCAGCAGTGCCTCGACCGGGTCCGGGAACACTGAAGCTTTCTTT
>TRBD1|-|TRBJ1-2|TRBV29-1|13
CSVHRGYDYGYTF
TGCAGCGTTCACAGGGGATACGACTATGGCTACACCTTC
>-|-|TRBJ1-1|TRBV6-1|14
CASSEWGGWTEAFF
TGTGCCAGCAGTGAATGGGGAGGGTGGACTGAAGCTTTCTTT
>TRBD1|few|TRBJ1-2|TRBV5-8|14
CASSSQGAGYGYTF
TGTGCCAGCAGCTCACAGGGGGCAGGCTATGGCTACACCTTC
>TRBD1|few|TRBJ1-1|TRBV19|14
CASSNTGGNTEAFF
TGTGCCAGTAGCAATACAGGGGGGAACACTGAAGCTTTCTTT
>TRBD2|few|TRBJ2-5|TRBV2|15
CASRRRDYPQETQYF
TGTGCCAGCAGGCGCCGGGACTATCCCCAAGAGACCCAGTACTTC
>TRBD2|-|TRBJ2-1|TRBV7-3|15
CASSPRGDSYNEQFF
TGTGCCAGCAGCCCCCGGGGGGATTCCTACAATGAGCAGTTCTTC
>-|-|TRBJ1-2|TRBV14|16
CASSHGRGGVGYGYTF
TGTGCCAGCAGCCATGGAAGAGGGGGGGTCGGCTATGGCTACACCTTC